This TCR beta chain was recovered during a study of identical twins. Notes on the study in general: Where beta out-of-frame sequences were concerned, excess twin sharing was weaker.

The CDR3 sequence is 15 residues long. Germline V CDR1 and CDR2: SGDLS, YYNGEE. V lost 3 bases and J 2 bases, leaving 12 bases between the germline ends. TCRdb reprocessed the 5' RACE reads with MiXCR, giving one entry per CDR3 protein. The data contain nearly 200,000 distinct CDR3 sequences, 15% of them singletons. Notes on this clonotype: Its antigen remains unidentified.

These data were likewise used in another study, on T cells expressing NK-cell markers. That paper adds: Four of the donors also had these clonotypes leading their CD3+CD56-NKG2C+ fraction.

This chain connects TRBV9 to TRBJ2-1; D possibly corresponds to TRBD2 (5 bases). Sequenced material: CD8+ T cells sorted from blood. The clonotype comes from a woman between 18 and 30 years old in good health. The CDR3 coding sequence is TGTGCCAGCAGCGAGGCGGGTGTGCCCTACAATGAGCAGTTCTTC. This gives the protein CASSEAGVPYNEQFF.